What follows are 24 T cell receptor beta chains derived from one specimen sequenced in a study of T-cell reconstitution after alpha-beta-depleted transplantation in children. Preparing the TCRbeta library involved the use of unique molecular identifiers. Via MiXCR, TCRdb re-called the PCR reads, giving one row per CDR3 protein. The sample shows fewer than 550,000 distinct CDR3 sequences, over 10% of them seen only once. The sequences come from PBMCs, mostly from graft donor cells, collected 180 days after TCRalphabeta/CD19-depleted stem cell transplant. Source of these receptors: a female patient between 2 and 15 years old who had a stem cell transplant for aplastic anemia, so the T cells may come from the graft donor.

Ten or more counts support this clonotype. The genes are TRBV29-1 and TRBJ2-7; tentatively, D is TRBD1 (5 bases). Germline V gives CDR1 SQVTM, CDR2 ANQGSEA. CDR3 length: 12 residues. The V end lost 6 bases, the J end lost 3 bases, and 12 bases lay between the germline ends. CDR3 nucleotides: TGCAGCGTGGCAAAAGACAGCTACGAGCAGTACTTC. Translation: CSVAKDSYEQYF.

The chain has TRBV7-7 and TRBJ2-3; D perhaps matches TRBD2 (5 bases). The germline CDR1 and CDR2 sequences are SSHAT and FNYEAQ (reference sequence). Trimming shortened V by 4 bases and J by 5 bases, and 10 bases separated the two germline ends. The CDR3 contains 13 residues. CDR3 nucleotide sequence: TGTGCCAGCAGCTCGGGATTCGGAGATACGCAGTATTTT. Translated: CASSSGFGDTQYF.

This clonotype appeared a few times. This chain joins TRBV12-3 or TRBV12-4 and TRBJ1-1, with D possibly being TRBD1 (5 bases). This CDR3 region has 15 residues. Trimming removed 0 bases at V and 3 bases at J, with 11 bases between. CDR3 region: CASSLAWGRHTEAFF. The CDR3 DNA reads TGTGCCAGCAGTTTAGCCTGGGGGAGGCACACTGAAGCTTTCTTT.

This clonotype has only a few counts. The chain is built from TRBV11-2 and TRBJ2-1; a possible D gene is TRBD2 (6 bases). V lost 0 bases, J lost 10 bases, and 22 bases lay in between. The germline CDR1 and CDR2 sequences are SGHAT and FQNNGV. This CDR3 is 17 amino acids long. CDR3 in amino acids: CASSLDLPSGFSWEQFF. The CDR3 nucleotides read TGTGCCAGCAGCTTAGATCTCCCCAGCGGGTTCTCTTGGGAGCAGTTCTTC.

The table lists this clonotype with a few counts. The chain is built from TRBV4-1 and TRBJ2-7; 9 bases are a match to TRBD2. V was pared by 0 bases and J by 3 bases, with 9 bases of the junction left unmatched. CDR3 size: 17 residues. CDR1 MGHRA and CDR2 YSYEKL come from the germline V gene. CDR3 sequence reads: CASSQDPFSSGIYEQYF. The CDR3 coding sequence is TGCGCCAGCAGCCAAGATCCCTTTTCTAGCGGGATCTACGAGCAGTACTTC.

The chain carries TRBV3-1 and TRBJ2-2; 9 bases map to TRBD1. With V trimmed by 3 bases and J by 0 bases, 11 bases remained unmatched. Germline loops: CDR1 LGHDT, CDR2 YNNKEL (reference sequence). The CDR3 contains 19 residues. The CDR3 reads CASSQFRDRDAPNTGELFF. Written as DNA, the CDR3 is TGTGCCAGCAGCCAGTTCCGGGACAGGGACGCGCCGAACACCGGGGAGCTGTTTTTT.

The chain uses TRBV7-2 and TRBJ2-1; D is unclear. Germline V gives CDR1 SGHTA, CDR2 FQGNSA. V lost 3 bases and J 0 bases, leaving 15 bases between the germline ends. The CDR3 is 17 amino acids. CDR3 region: CASSLTPRGFSYNEQFF. The CDR3 DNA follows: TGTGCCAGCAGCTTGACACCGCGAGGTTTCTCCTACAATGAGCAGTTCTTC. The complete variable domain, with remaining parts taken from reference TRBV7-2 and TRBJ2-1, reads GAGVSQSPSNKVTEKGKDVELRCDPISGHTALYWYRQSLGQGLEFLIYFQGNSAPDKSGLPSDRFSAERTGGSVSTLTIQRTQQEDSAVYLCASSLTPRGFSYNEQFFGPGTRLTVL.

DNA for the CDR3: TGTGCCAGCAGCTCCGCGGCCCAGCATTTT. Protein: CASSSAAQHF. This chain joins TRBV3-1 and TRBJ1-5, with D unclear. The CDR3 is 10 amino acids. In germline, CDR1 is LGHDT, CDR2 YNNKEL (reference sequence). V was shortened by 5 bases and J by 11 bases, with 7 bases between the two germline ends.

CDR3 sequence: CSTSPGQGAGDIQYF. The CDR3 DNA reads as TGCAGCACCTCACCGGGACAGGGGGCAGGAGACATTCAGTACTTC. The chain recombines TRBV29-1 with TRBJ2-4; 12 nucleotides match TRBD1. The germline V gene has CDR1 SQVTM and CDR2 ANQGSEA. The V and J ends lost 8 bases and 8 bases, in that order; junction bases with no gene match: 13. CDR3 length: 15 residues.

The J gene is TRBJ2-7, the V gene TRBV21-1; no check of the table's D call, TRBD1, against the DNA was made. TRBV21-1 is a recognized pseudogene. This CDR3 is built from 18 residues. DNA of the CDR3: TGTGCCAGCAGCAATAATTCTCCCACCGGGACAGGGTTAACCGAGCAGTACGTC. Translation: CASSNNSPTGTGLTEQYV.

The chain carries TRBV12-3 or TRBV12-4 and TRBJ2-7; no clear D. This CDR3 is 14 amino acids long. The V end lost 1 base, the J end lost 0 bases, and 7 bases lay between the germline ends. DNA for the CDR3: TGTGCCAGCAGTTTAGAACCGCCCTCCTACGAGCAGTACGTC. It is translated as CASSLEPPSYEQYV.

The chain couples TRBV29-1 to TRBJ2-1; D possibly corresponds to TRBD2 (6 bases). Germline CDR1 reads SQVTM; CDR2 reads ANQGSEA. The CDR3 has 12 residues. The V gene lost 3 bases and the J gene lost 3 bases, with 6 bases spanning the gap. CDR3 sequence: CSVEDYYNEQFF. Here the CDR3 DNA reads TGCAGCGTTGAGGACTACTACAATGAGCAGTTCTTC.

This clonotype was observed at least ten times. The rearrangement joins TRBV28 to TRBJ2-2, with 9 bases matching TRBD2. The CDR3 length is 17 residues. Germline CDR1 is MDHEN and CDR2 is SYDVKM. The V segment lost 3 bases and the J segment 7 bases; nucleotides outside the gene matches: 12. CDR3 sequence: CASSLRALAGLIGELFF. The CDR3 bases are TGTGCCAGCAGTTTGAGAGCACTAGCGGGCCTGATCGGGGAGCTGTTTTTT. Based on the CDR3 plus reference TRBV28 and TRBJ2-2, the full variable domain is DVKVTQSSRYLVKRTGEKVFLECVQDMDHENMFWYRQDPGLGLRLIYFSYDVKMKEKGDIPEGYSVSREKKERFSLILESASTNQTSMYLCASSLRALAGLIGELFFGEGSRLTVL.

This clonotype showed up just a few times. The rearrangement links TRBV10-3 to TRBJ2-5; TRBD1 might be the D (6 bases). The germline V and J ends were trimmed by 8 bases and 1 base, with 8 bases remaining between them. The CDR3 has 12 residues. Per germline, CDR1 ENHRY and CDR2 SYGVKD. CDR3 protein: CAIRDTQETQYF. CDR3 DNA sequence: TGTGCCATCCGGGACACCCAAGAGACCCAGTACTTC.

This clonotype was recorded a few times. The genes are TRBV4-1 and TRBJ2-7, with 8 bases aligning to TRBD2. This CDR3 has 15 residues. Trimming took 0 bases from V and 4 from J; bases not matched to a gene: 5. The germline V gene encodes CDR1 MGHRA and CDR2 YSYEKL. The CDR3 DNA reads TGCGCCAGCAGCCAAGATTTTAGCGGGAAGTACGAGCAGTACGTC. Its translation is CASSQDFSGKYEQYV.

The genes are TRBV29-1 and TRBJ2-3; weak D call: TRBD1 (6 bases). CDR3 length equals 17 residues. Trimming removed 2 bases at V and 9 bases at J, with 27 bases between. Germline CDR1 is SQVTM and CDR2 is ANQGSEA. CDR3: CSVEQRDKPGIATTQYF. Here the CDR3 DNA reads TGCAGCGTTGAACAACGGGACAAGCCGGGGATAGCGACGACGCAGTATTTT.

This clonotype was seen only a few times. The chain employs TRBV5-1 and TRBJ2-7; possible D gene TRBD2, 6 bases. The germline CDR1 and CDR2 sequences are SGHRS and YFSETQ. The CDR3 covers 14 residues. V was shortened by 3 bases and J by 5 bases, with 15 bases between the two germline ends. The CDR3 loop reads CASSSNGGRDEQYF. DNA for the CDR3: TGCGCCAGCAGCTCTAACGGGGGACGGGACGAGCAGTACTTC. The variable domain in full, completed from reference TRBV5-1 and TRBJ2-7, reads KAGVTQTPRYLIKTRGQQVTLSCSPISGHRSVSWYQQTPGQGLQFLFEYFSETQRNKGNFPGRFSGRQFSNSRSEMNVSTLELGDSALYLCASSSNGGRDEQYFGPGTRLTVT.

The chain uses TRBV6-2 or TRBV6-3 and TRBJ2-5; 8 nucleotides agree with TRBD1. The J segment lost 4 bases and the V segment lost 10 bases, leaving 11 bases of the junction unmatched. CDR3 length equals 14 residues. Germline loops: CDR1 MNHEY, CDR2 SVGEGT. CDR3 coding DNA: TGTGCCACCGGGGTAACAGGGGGAAGAGAGACCCAGTACTTC. It yields the protein CATGVTGGRETQYF.

This clonotype has a count of ten or more. V is TRBV12-3 or TRBV12-4 and J is TRBJ2-7; weak D call: TRBD1 (5 bases). The CDR3 is 14 residues long. Trimming shortened V by 3 bases and J by 3 bases, and 12 bases separated the two germline ends. The DNA for the CDR3 is TGTGCCAGCAGTTTTCAGGCAGGGCTCTACGAGCAGTACGTC. It encodes CASSFQAGLYEQYV.

This clonotype was seen more than once but under ten times. This rearrangement joins TRBV20-1 to TRBJ1-5, with D unresolved. The CDR3 runs 17 residues. V was clipped by 2 bases and J by 1 base, with 18 bases between them. Germline V gives CDR1 DFQATT, CDR2 SNEGSKA (reference sequence). DNA for the CDR3: TGCAGTGCTAGAACTCCCGGGAAAAGAGGGAGCAATCAGCCCCAGCATTTT. This translates into CSARTPGKRGSNQPQHF.

The chain has TRBV9 and TRBJ2-5; the D gene is possibly TRBD1 (6 bases). V lost 0 bases, J lost 5 bases, and 14 bases lay in between. Germline V gene lookup returns CDR1 SGDLS and CDR2 YYNGEE. This CDR3 has 15 residues. The CDR3 nucleotides are TGTGCCAGCAGCGTAGTCGACCAGGGGTTTGAGACCCAGTACTTC. Its protein product is CASSVVDQGFETQYF.

This clonotype has ten or more counts. This chain links TRBV13 with TRBJ2-2; D is possibly TRBD2 (6 bases). This CDR3 is 15 amino acids long. Germline values: CDR1 PRHDT, CDR2 FYEKMQ (reference sequence). The V and J ends lost 3 bases and 2 bases respectively, with 10 bases between them. As DNA, the CDR3 is TGTGCCAGCAGCTTCGGGACTGTTAACACCGGGGAGCTGTTTTTT. This translates into CASSFGTVNTGELFF. Full variable domain (remainder filled in from reference TRBV13 and TRBJ2-2): AAGVIQSPRHLIKEKRETATLKCYPIPRHDTVYWYQQGPGQDPQFLISFYEKMQSDKGSIPDRFSAQQFSDYHSELNMSSLELGDSALYFCASSFGTVNTGELFFGEGSRLTVL.

The chain is built from TRBV28 and TRBJ2-1; tentatively, D is TRBD2 (6 bases). Germline V gene data show CDR1 as MDHEN and CDR2 as SYDVKM. The CDR3 consists of 16 residues. The V end was cut by 1 base, the J end by 0 bases, with 10 bases between. CDR3 residues: CASSLLLADSYNEQFF. CDR3 in DNA: TGTGCCAGCAGTTTATTGTTAGCGGACTCCTACAATGAGCAGTTCTTC.

This clonotype was recorded only once. The chain employs TRBV29-1 and TRBJ1-2; no clear D gene. Germline V gene lookup returns CDR1 SQVTM and CDR2 ANQGSEA. V was cut by 3 bases and J by 2 bases, with 13 bases left in between. The length of the CDR3 is 14 residues. The CDR3 here is CSVEAQVENYGYTF. CDR3 coding DNA: TGCAGCGTTGAGGCCCAAGTTGAAAACTATGGCTACACCTTC.